This is a list of T cell receptor beta chains from one sample in a study of cytomegalovirus exposure and HLA in healthy donors. Assay: immunoSEQ multiplex PCR; the TCRdb copy retains only in-frame clones and omits some. Seen here are approximately 100,000 clones, less than 10% observed once, and the top ten hold about 5%. Sequenced: PBMCs. These receptors were obtained from a man aged 45-65 years in good health and CMV-seropositive. Each CDR3 is given without its conserved first and last residue. The order of the fields is CDR3 protein, CDR3 length, D gene, J gene, V gene. The D gene is left open where the match is weak.

ASSPSRVNQPQH	12	-	TRBJ1-5	TRBV27
ASSFSGTSTDTQY	13	TRBD2	TRBJ2-3	TRBV7-3
ASRTGLDQPQH	11	TRBD1	TRBJ1-5	TRBV19
ASSPRQAYNEQF	12	-	TRBJ2-1	TRBV9
ASSLQERGQF	10	-	TRBJ2-1	TRBV6-6
AWSPQEAEQF	10	-	TRBJ2-1	TRBV30
ASSQGEGENNEQF	13	-	TRBJ2-1	TRBV4-2
ATSRDPGQSNQPQH	14	TRBD1	TRBJ1-5	TRBV15
ASRERDGVYGYT	12	-	TRBJ1-2	TRBV2
ASSMPSGNSYNEQF	14	TRBD2	TRBJ2-1	TRBV19
SVDRGGGGSHNEQF	14	-	TRBJ2-1	TRBV29-1
ASSLSRGVSPLH	12	-	TRBJ1-6	TRBV28
ASSLNRGVGELF	12	TRBD1	TRBJ2-2	TRBV5-1
ASRRDRGASSPLH	13	TRBD1	TRBJ1-6	TRBV6-5
ASSLGHNNEQF	11	-	TRBJ2-1	TRBV13
ASSSGLAGESF	11	TRBD2	TRBJ2-1	TRBV5-1
ASSLDSSNTEAF	12	-	TRBJ1-1	TRBV5-1
AISWTGGSYEQY	12	TRBD1	TRBJ2-7	TRBV10-3
TEEGSYNAQF	10	-	TRBJ2-1	TRBV7-9
AWSVKLPSYEQY	12	-	TRBJ2-7	TRBV30
ASSRDRVAEQY	11	TRBD1	TRBJ2-7	TRBV27
ASRGLAGARAYEQY	14	TRBD2	TRBJ2-7	TRBV28
ASSVLAGKETQY	12	TRBD2	TRBJ2-5	TRBV2
ASSSGATANTGELF	14	-	TRBJ2-2	TRBV5-4
ASSLDLDSTPEAF	13	-	TRBJ1-1	TRBV7-9
ASSMEGAHEQY	11	-	TRBJ2-7	TRBV19
ASSPTGAEAF	10	TRBD1	TRBJ1-1	TRBV5-1
ASSAGIPNTEAF	12	-	TRBJ1-1	TRBV6-4
ATSRDGQGHNEQF	13	-	TRBJ2-1	TRBV15
VTGRTPTSLETQY	13	-	TRBJ2-5	TRBV15
ATSRDSQGSYGYT	13	-	TRBJ1-2	TRBV15
ASSVGQTMTDTQY	13	-	TRBJ2-3	TRBV7-9
AWSAKRQGNQPQH	13	-	TRBJ1-5	TRBV30
ASSLASGSYEQY	12	-	TRBJ2-7	TRBV5-6
SVEGQGNGIYGYT	13	TRBD1	TRBJ1-2	TRBV29-1
ASSLGLNNEQF	11	-	TRBJ2-1	TRBV7-3
SVGISGANVLT	11	-	TRBJ2-6	TRBV29-1
ASSFRRGGWEPQY	13	TRBD2	TRBJ2-3	TRBV28
ASSLWAGGDEQY	12	TRBD1	TRBJ2-7	TRBV18
ASSFGSSSYNSPLH	14	-	TRBJ1-6	TRBV7-8
ASSFLTTVAGELF	13	-	TRBJ2-2	TRBV11-2
AWRFGTYNTGELF	13	-	TRBJ2-2	TRBV30
ASSKGGTGANTGELF	15	-	TRBJ2-2	TRBV21-1
AISESTLAGAHEQF	14	TRBD2	TRBJ2-1	TRBV10-3
ASSLELGYNEQF	12	-	TRBJ2-1	TRBV6-4
SGVTTNSRNIQY	12	-	TRBJ2-4	TRBV29-1
ASSRDRGLQPQH	12	TRBD1	TRBJ1-5	TRBV4-1
ASIWGDPLNTEAF	13	-	TRBJ1-1	TRBV6-5
ASSFSGLAGAGHEQF	15	TRBD2	TRBJ2-1	TRBV7-9
ASSYRRGQQETQY	13	-	TRBJ2-5	TRBV6-6